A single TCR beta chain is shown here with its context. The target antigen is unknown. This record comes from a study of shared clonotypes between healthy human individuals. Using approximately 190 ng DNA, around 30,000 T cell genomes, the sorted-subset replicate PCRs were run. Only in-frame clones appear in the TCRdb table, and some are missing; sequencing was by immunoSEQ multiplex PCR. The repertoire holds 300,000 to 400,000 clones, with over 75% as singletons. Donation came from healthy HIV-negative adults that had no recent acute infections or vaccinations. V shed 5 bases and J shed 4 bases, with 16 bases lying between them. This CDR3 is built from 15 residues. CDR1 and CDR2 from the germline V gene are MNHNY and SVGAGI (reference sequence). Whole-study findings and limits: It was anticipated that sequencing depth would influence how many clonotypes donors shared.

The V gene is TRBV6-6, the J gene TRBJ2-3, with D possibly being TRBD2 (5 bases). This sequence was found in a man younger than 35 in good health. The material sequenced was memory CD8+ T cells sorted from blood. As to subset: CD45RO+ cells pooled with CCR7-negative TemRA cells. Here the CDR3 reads CASSQLRRAPDTQYF. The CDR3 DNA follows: TGTGCCAGCAGTCAGCTCCGGCGGGCCCCAGATACGCAGTATTTT.